Below, one T cell receptor beta chain is given with its context. The antigen remains unidentified. The sample is drawn from a study of T cell responses to AZD1222 COVID-19 vaccine. CDR3 length: 17 amino acids. Germline lookup yields CDR1 LGHDT and CDR2 YNNKEL (reference sequence). V was clipped by 1 base and J by 6 bases, with 19 bases between them. Whole-study results and caveats: Vaccine-associated CD4 TCRs spanned spike, dominant at 160-218 and 743-854. Donors were largely white British and mainly female; clonal diversity was possibly underestimated. An increase in Spike-specific TCR breadth and depth was observed after two AZD1222 doses. Just six people given AZD1222 tested seropositive at baseline.

Libraries were prepared by immunoSEQ multiplex PCR; TCRdb keeps only in-frame clonotypes and omits some of them. Altogether roughly 120,000 clones are present, 70% to 90% being singletons, with the ten largest covering 3.2%. The chain is built from TRBV3-1 (or the pseudogene TRBV3-2) and TRBJ1-5; no clear D. The sequence came from an adult in good health. Sequencing used peripheral blood, obtained on day 0 of AZD1222 vaccination. The CDR3 nucleotides are TGTGCCAGCAGCCAAGGCAGCCCCGGGGTGCCGAGTCAGCCCCAGCATTTT. This translates into CASSQGSPGVPSQPQHF.